This TCR beta chain was recorded in a study of OX40 agonist ivuxolimab in advanced cancers. Study-level information: Patients took ivuxolimab, an agonistic anti-OX40 (CD134) antibody.

Concerning this clone: A junction end diverges from the germline sequence, so it may reflect a read error.

Some clones are missing from TCRdb's copy, which holds only in-frame ones; the method was immunoSEQ multiplex PCR. Found here are 45,000 to 55,000 clones, approximately 79% of them singletons; the top ten hold 1.5% to 2%. The germline CDR1 and CDR2 sequences are ENHRY and SYGVKD. This CDR3 comprises 13 residues. This clonotype was sampled from an adult with an advanced solid tumor such as melanoma, head and neck, liver or kidney cancer. The source was CD4+ or CD8+ T cells sorted from blood, collected in a trial of the OX40 agonist ivuxolimab. The J gene is TRBJ1-2, the V gene TRBV10-3; 7 nucleotides line up with TRBD1. CDR3 in amino acids: CAISGRTGDGYTF. The CDR3 DNA is TGTGCCATCAGTGGGAGGACAGGAGATGGATACACCTTC.